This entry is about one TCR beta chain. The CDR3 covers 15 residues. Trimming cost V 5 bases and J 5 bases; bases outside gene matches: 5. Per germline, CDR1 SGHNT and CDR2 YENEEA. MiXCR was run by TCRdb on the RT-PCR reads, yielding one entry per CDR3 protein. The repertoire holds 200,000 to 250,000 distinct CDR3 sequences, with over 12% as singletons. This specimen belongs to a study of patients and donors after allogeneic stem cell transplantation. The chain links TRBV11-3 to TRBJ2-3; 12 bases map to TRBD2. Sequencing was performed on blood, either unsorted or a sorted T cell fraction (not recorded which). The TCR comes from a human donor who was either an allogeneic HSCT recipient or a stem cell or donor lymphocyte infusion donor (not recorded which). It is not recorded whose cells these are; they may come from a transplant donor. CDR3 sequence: CASSRRLAGVDTQYF. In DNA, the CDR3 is TGTGCCAGCAGCCGGAGACTAGCGGGAGTAGATACGCAGTATTTT.